The rows below give T cell receptor beta chains drawn from one sample of a study of human T cells and chemical hapten exposure. One entry per CDR3 protein results from TCRdb running MiXCR on the 5' RACE reads. The data contain 100,000 to 120,000 distinct CDR3 sequences, roughly 18% of them singletons. All receptors derive from a human donor in good health. Each CDR3 is given with its conserved first and last residue. D genes are given only for firm matches. Clone size, where shown, is once, few, many, or a class for clones that have expanded.

clone size	D gene	CDR3 length	J gene	V gene	CDR3 DNA	CDR3 protein
few	TRBD2	19	TRBJ2-3	TRBV6-4	TGTGCCAGCAGTGACTCGTCCGGGAGGGGTGAGGGGGTAGCGGATACGCAGTATTTT	CASSDSSGRGEGVADTQYF
few	.	15	TRBJ2-2	TRBV11-2	TGTGCCAGCAGGGAGTGGGTTACGGACACCGGGGAGCTGTTTTTT	CASREWVTDTGELFF
.	.	16	TRBJ1-5	TRBV2	TGTGCCAGCAGCGAAGAGATCACAGGGTTGAATCAGCCCCAGCATTTT	CASSEEITGLNQPQHF
.	TRBD2	16	TRBJ2-4	TRBV28	TGTGCCAGCAGTTTATTGGGAGGGACCCAAAAAAACATTCAGTACTTC	CASSLLGGTQKNIQYF
.	TRBD1	17	TRBJ1-1	TRBV6-5	TGTGCCAGCAGTTACTCGCCTACGGACAGGCTGAACACTGAAGCTTTCTTT	CASSYSPTDRLNTEAFF
few	.	15	TRBJ2-4	TRBV18	TGTGCCAGCTCACGCCCCGGGTCAGAGGAAAACATTCAGTACTTC	CASSRPGSEENIQYF
few	.	13	TRBJ2-2	TRBV6-5	TGTGCCAGCACCCTAACGGTCACCGGGGAGCTGTTTTTT	CASTLTVTGELFF
many	TRBD2	20	TRBJ2-7	TRBV29-1	TGCAGCGTTGAAGATCGGGGGACTAGAAGGATTCGTTTGGGGTCCTACGAGCAGTACTTC	CSVEDRGTRRIRLGSYEQYF
few	TRBD2	14	TRBJ2-4	TRBV11-2	TGTGCCAGCAGCCCCCTAGCGGGAGTTAGAATTCAGTACTTC	CASSPLAGVRIQYF
few	.	16	TRBJ1-3	TRBV28	TGTGCCAGCAGACACCTAATCGGGGGCAAAGGAAACACCATATATTTT	CASRHLIGGKGNTIYF
few	.	13	TRBJ2-2	TRBV28	TGTGCCAGCAAAGACACGAACACCGGGGAGCTGTTTTTT	CASKDTNTGELFF
.	TRBD2	12	TRBJ2-1	TRBV20-1	TGCAGTGCATACATCCGAGCGGGAGAGCAGTTCTTC	CSAYIRAGEQFF
.	.	14	TRBJ1-1	TRBV10-3	TGTGCCATCAGTGAGGAGTACAGTAGGGCTGAAGCTTTCTTT	CAISEEYSRAEAFF
many	.	13	TRBJ2-1	TRBV6-2/TRBV6-3	TGTGCCAGCACGCAGGGCGATTACAATGAGCAGTTCTTC	CASTQGDYNEQFF
.	.	15	TRBJ2-2	TRBV23-1	TGCGCCAGCAGTCAATCGACCCAAAACACCGGGGAGCTGTTTTTT	CASSQSTQNTGELFF
.	TRBD1	14	TRBJ2-3	TRBV2	TGTGCCACTGGGGACAGTTCTAGCACAGATACGCAGTATTTT	CATGDSSSTDTQYF
few	.	14	TRBJ2-7	TRBV18	TGTGCCAGCTCACCACCTGATACAGCCTACGAGCAGTACTTC	CASSPPDTAYEQYF
.	TRBD1	13	TRBJ2-7	TRBV6-6	TGTGCCAGCAGTAGGACAGGGGAGAACGAGCAGTACTTC	CASSRTGENEQYF